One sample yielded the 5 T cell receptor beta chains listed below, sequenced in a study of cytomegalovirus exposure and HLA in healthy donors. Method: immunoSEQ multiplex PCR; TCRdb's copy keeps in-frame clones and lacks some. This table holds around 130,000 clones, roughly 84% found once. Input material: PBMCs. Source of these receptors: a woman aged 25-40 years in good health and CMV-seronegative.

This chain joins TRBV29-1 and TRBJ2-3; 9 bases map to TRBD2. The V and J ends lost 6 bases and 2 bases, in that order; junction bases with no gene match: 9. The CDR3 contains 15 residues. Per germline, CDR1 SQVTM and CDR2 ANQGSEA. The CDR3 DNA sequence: TGCAGCGTGGGCCGACTAGCGGCACTCACAGATACGCAGTATTTT. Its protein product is CSVGRLAALTDTQYF.

CDR3 residues: CASSQGWGGGISEAFF. CDR3 coding DNA: TGCGCCAGCAGCCAAGGATGGGGGGGCGGCATATCTGAAGCTTTCTTT. The chain is built from TRBV4-1 and TRBJ1-1, with D possibly matching TRBD1 (6 bases). Germline-derived CDR1 and CDR2 are MGHRA and YSYEKL. Trimming shortened V by 1 base and J by 6 bases, and 18 bases separated the two germline ends. CDR3 length equals 16 residues.

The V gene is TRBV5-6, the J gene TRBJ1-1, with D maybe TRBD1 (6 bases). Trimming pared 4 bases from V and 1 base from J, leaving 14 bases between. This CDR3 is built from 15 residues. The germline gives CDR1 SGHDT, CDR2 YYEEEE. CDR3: CASSPQGVRNTEAFF. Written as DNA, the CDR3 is TGTGCCAGCAGCCCACAGGGTGTAAGGAACACTGAAGCTTTCTTT.

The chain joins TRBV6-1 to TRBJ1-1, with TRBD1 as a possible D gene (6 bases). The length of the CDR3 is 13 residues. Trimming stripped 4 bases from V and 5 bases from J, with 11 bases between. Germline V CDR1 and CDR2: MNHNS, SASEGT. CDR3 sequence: CASSVEGGTEAFF. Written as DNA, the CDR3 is TGTGCCAGCAGTGTAGAGGGGGGGACTGAAGCTTTCTTT.

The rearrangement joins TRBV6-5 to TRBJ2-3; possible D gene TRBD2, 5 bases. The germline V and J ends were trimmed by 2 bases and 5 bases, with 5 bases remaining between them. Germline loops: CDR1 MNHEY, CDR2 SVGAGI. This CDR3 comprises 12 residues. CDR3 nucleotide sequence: TGTGCCAGCAGTTACGAGGGAGATACGCAGTATTTT. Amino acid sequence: CASSYEGDTQYF.